This T cell receptor (beta chain) emerged from a study of cytomegalovirus exposure and HLA in healthy donors. Study conclusions and caveats: TCR beta chain V- and J-gene trimming was linked, in a later analysis, to a missense variant in DCLRE1C. Associated with HLA alleles at 0.05 false discovery rate in a later analysis were about 17,000 TCR beta sequences.

For this clone: Its antigen remains unidentified.

The CDR3 is 15 amino acids. Germline lookup yields CDR1 KGHSH and CDR2 LQKENI. The trim removed 3 bases at V and 3 bases at J, leaving 8 bases unmatched. 13 Jbeta primers and 60 Vbeta primers were used for the PCR. Generated by immunoSEQ multiplex PCR, the TCRdb table keeps only in-frame clones and is missing some. This table holds under 200,000 clones, approximately 80% found once. Sequenced input: PBMCs. The TCR comes from a woman between 50 and 59 years old in good health and CMV-seronegative. J is TRBJ2-7 and V is TRBV18, with 7 nucleotides matching TRBD1. The CDR3 reads CASSPYGQGDYEQYF. The CDR3 bases are TGTGCCAGCTCACCCTACGGGCAGGGGGACTACGAGCAGTACTTC.